Listed here are 6 T cell receptor beta chains from one sample, sequenced in a study of beta chain features in type 1 diabetes. The study reverse transcribed the entire isolated RNA, so it sequenced expressed TCRB transcripts. Data came from immunoSEQ multiplex PCR; TCRdb stores just in-frame clones and leaves some out. This table holds 250,000 to 300,000 clones, around 7.8% found once. The sequencing sample was made of central memory CD4+ T cells from blood. Source of these receptors: a young woman in good health.

The V and J genes are TRBV15 and TRBJ1-4, with 9 bases identical to TRBD1. This CDR3 comprises 18 residues. J gave up 6 bases and V 0 bases, and 11 bases lay outside the gene matches. Germline V gives CDR1 LNHNV, CDR2 YYDKDF (reference sequence). The chain's CDR3 is CATSRDFSPGQGDEKLFF. CDR3 DNA sequence: TGTGCCACCAGCAGAGATTTCTCTCCGGGACAGGGTGATGAAAAACTGTTTTTT.

The CDR3 DNA reads as TGTGCCAGCAGCTTGGGCGGGACAGCTAACTATGGCTACACCTTC. It translates to CASSLGGTANYGYTF. The V gene is TRBV7-9, the J gene TRBJ1-2, with 7 bases matching TRBD1. Trimming cost V 3 bases and J 0 bases; bases outside gene matches: 4. CDR1 SEHNR and CDR2 FQNEAQ come from the germline V gene (reference sequence). The CDR3 covers 15 residues.

This clone has more than one count but fewer than ten. The chain couples TRBV4-2 to TRBJ1-1; tentatively, D is TRBD1 (6 bases). V lost 5 bases to trimming and J lost 4 bases, with 23 bases between them. This CDR3 has 17 amino acids. CDR1 and CDR2 (germline): LGHNA, YNFKEQ. The CDR3 nucleotides are TGTGCCAGCAGCTCTACAAGCAGAGGGGGAGGTGGCACTGAAGCTTTCTTT. It yields the protein CASSSTSRGGGGTEAFF.

This clone was picked up many times. V and J are TRBV4-1 and TRBJ2-3; 14 bases agree with TRBD2. This CDR3 contains 16 residues. Germline V lookup: CDR1 MGHRA, CDR2 YSYEKL. V was clipped by 3 bases and J by 7 bases; unmatched bases: 6. CDR3 bases: TGCGCCAGCAGCCAGGGACTAGCGGGGGATTTCAATACGCAGTATTTT. Translated, it gives CASSQGLAGDFNTQYF.

This rearrangement joins TRBV4-2 to TRBJ1-3; D ambiguous. The germline gives CDR1 LGHNA, CDR2 YNFKEQ. The CDR3 is made up of 16 amino acids. The V gene lost 0 bases and the J gene lost 4 bases, with 13 bases spanning the gap. CDR3 nucleotides: TGTGCCAGCAGCCAAGATAAGGGCCGTCCCGGAAACACCATATATTTT. Translating gives CASSQDKGRPGNTIYF.

The chain employs TRBV7-3 and TRBJ2-1; 9 bases are shared with TRBD2. The CDR3 contains 16 residues. The J segment lost 2 bases and the V segment lost 5 bases, leaving 7 bases of the junction unmatched. The germline V gene has CDR1 SGHTA and CDR2 FQGTGA. The CDR3 sequence: CASSPLGGRAYNEQFF. CDR3 bases: TGTGCCAGCAGCCCCCTAGGCGGGAGGGCCTACAATGAGCAGTTCTTC. Supplemented by reference TRBV7-3 and TRBJ2-1, the full variable domain reads GAGVSQTPSNKVTEKGKYVELRCDPISGHTALYWYRQSLGQGPEFLIYFQGTGAADDSGLPNDRFFAVRPEGSVSTLKIQRTERGDSAVYLCASSPLGGRAYNEQFFGPGTRLTVL.